Shown below are 10 T cell receptor beta chains from a single sample sequenced in a study of T cell responses to AZD1222 COVID-19 vaccine. The assay was immunoSEQ multiplex PCR, and TCRdb's table has in-frame clones only and misses some. Of roughly 140,000 clones in the sample, about 91% are singletons; the top ten hold about 3.7%. This material consisted of peripheral blood, taken on day 0 of MenACWY control vaccination. These receptors all come from an adult in good health.

The chain joins TRBV6-4 to TRBJ1-2; 7 bases are a match to TRBD1. Germline V gene data show CDR1 as MRHNA and CDR2 as SNTAGT. CDR3 length: 15 amino acids. V lost 2 bases, J lost 2 bases, and 5 bases stayed unmatched. Here the CDR3 reads CASSDGPTGNYGYTF. The CDR3 DNA sequence: TGTGCCAGCAGTGACGGACCGACAGGGAACTATGGCTACACCTTC.

This chain joins TRBV5-5 and TRBJ2-5; no clear D. From germline, CDR1 is SGHKS and CDR2 YYEKEE (reference sequence). Trimming removed 0 bases at V and 2 bases at J, with 14 bases between. The CDR3 is 16 residues long. CDR3 in amino acids: CASSLVGTARQETQYF. CDR3 DNA sequence: TGTGCCAGCAGCTTGGTAGGAACAGCCAGACAAGAGACCCAGTACTTC.

The CDR3 coding sequence is TGTGCCAGCAGTTCCTGGGAGGCGTTGGAGACCCAGTACTTC. This encodes CASSSWEALETQYF. This chain connects TRBV7-9 to TRBJ2-5, with a weak D call TRBD2 (6 bases). This CDR3 is 14 amino acids long. V lost 6 bases and J lost 5, with 16 bases in between. The germline V gene encodes CDR1 SEHNR and CDR2 FQNEAQ (reference sequence).

With respect to this clone: Other DNA sequences in this sample translate to the same CDR3. The chain employs TRBV3-1 (or the pseudogene TRBV3-2) and TRBJ2-1; 11 nucleotides align to TRBD2. The length of the CDR3 is 16 residues. V shed 1 base and J 5 bases; nucleotides not matched to a gene: 4. CDR1 is LGHDT and CDR2 is YNNKEL in the germline V gene (reference sequence). CDR3 protein: CASSQALAGANNEQFF. For the CDR3, the DNA is TGTGCCAGCAGCCAAGCACTAGCGGGAGCGAACAATGAGCAGTTCTTC.

This clone was seen only once. The CDR3 region is CASSIGDREGGGYTF. The CDR3 bases are TGCGCCAGCAGCATAGGTGACAGGGAGGGTGGTGGCTACACCTTC. V and J are TRBV5-1 and TRBJ1-2; 7 bases align to TRBD1. CDR1 SGHRS and CDR2 YFSETQ come from the germline V gene. J was trimmed by 7 bases and V by 4 bases; bases with no gene match: 13. The CDR3 covers 15 residues.

J is TRBJ2-7 and V is TRBV5-1; possible D gene TRBD1, 6 bases. This CDR3 has 15 residues. Trimming shortened V by 5 bases and J by 3 bases, and 18 bases separated the two germline ends. Germline V gives CDR1 SGHRS, CDR2 YFSETQ. DNA for the CDR3: TGCGCCAGCAGACGCGAACAGGGTACAAACTACGAGCAGTACTTC. Residues: CASRREQGTNYEQYF.

The gene calls are TRBV4-1 and TRBJ1-1; D is undetermined. This CDR3 is 13 amino acids long. Trimming stripped 0 bases from V and 5 bases from J, with 7 bases between. CDR1 is MGHRA, CDR2 YSYEKL, per germline. CDR3 in amino acids: CASSQEPSTEAFF. In nucleotides, the CDR3 is TGCGCCAGCAGCCAAGAGCCGAGTACTGAAGCTTTCTTT.

This clone was seen just once. The chain uses TRBV18 and TRBJ2-7; D is uncertain. Germline CDR1 is KGHSH and CDR2 is LQKENI. The V and J ends lost 2 bases and 3 bases respectively, with 8 bases between them. There are 13 residues in the CDR3. Here the CDR3 DNA reads TGTGCCAGCTCACCAGCAACACTCTACGAGCAGTACTTC. Translating gives CASSPATLYEQYF. Based on the CDR3 plus reference TRBV18 and TRBJ2-7, the full variable domain is NAGVMQNPRHLVRRRGQEARLRCSPMKGHSHVYWYRQLPEEGLKFMVYLQKENIIDESGMPKERFSAEFPKEGPSILRIQQVVRGDSAAYFCASSPATLYEQYFGPGTRLTVT.

This sequence joins TRBV7-2 and TRBJ2-5; the D is unclear. The CDR3 length is 15 residues. V dropped 6 bases and J dropped 3 bases, with 17 bases sitting between them. Germline values: CDR1 SGHTA, CDR2 FQGNSA. The CDR3 region is CASSFNPRWKETQYF. CDR3 nucleotide sequence: TGTGCCAGCAGTTTCAACCCACGGTGGAAAGAGACCCAGTACTTC.

This chain connects TRBV28 to TRBJ2-7; tentatively, D is TRBD1 (6 bases). V lost 6 bases to trimming and J lost 7 bases, with 16 bases between them. The CDR3 runs 13 residues. Per germline, CDR1 MDHEN and CDR2 SYDVKM. CDR3 nucleotide sequence: TGTGCCAGCAGAAAGACAGGTGTGGTGGAGCAGTACTTC. Its translation: CASRKTGVVEQYF.